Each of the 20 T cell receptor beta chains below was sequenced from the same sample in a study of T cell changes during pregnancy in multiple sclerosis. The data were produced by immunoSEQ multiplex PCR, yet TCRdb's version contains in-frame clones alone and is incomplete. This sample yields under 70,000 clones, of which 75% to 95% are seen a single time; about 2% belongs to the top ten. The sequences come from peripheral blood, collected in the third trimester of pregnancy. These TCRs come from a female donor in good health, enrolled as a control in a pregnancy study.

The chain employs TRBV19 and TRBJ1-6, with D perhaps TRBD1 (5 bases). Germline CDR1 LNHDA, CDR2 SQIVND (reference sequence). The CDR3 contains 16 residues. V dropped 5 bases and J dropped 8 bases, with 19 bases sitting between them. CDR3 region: CASSDNYSGIYSPLHF. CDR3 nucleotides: TGTGCCAGTAGTGACAACTACTCAGGGATATATTCACCCCTCCACTTT.

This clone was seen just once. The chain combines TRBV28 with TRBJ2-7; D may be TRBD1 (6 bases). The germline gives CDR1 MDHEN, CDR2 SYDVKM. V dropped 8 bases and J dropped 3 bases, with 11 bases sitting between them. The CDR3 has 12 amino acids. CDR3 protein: CASGGQFYEQYF. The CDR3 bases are TGTGCCAGCGGAGGACAGTTCTACGAGCAGTACTTC.

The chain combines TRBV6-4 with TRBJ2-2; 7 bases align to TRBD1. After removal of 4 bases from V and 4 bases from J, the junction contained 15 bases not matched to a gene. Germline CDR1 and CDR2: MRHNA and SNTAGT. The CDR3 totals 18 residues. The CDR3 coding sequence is TGTGCCAGCAGTGCCCAAAGCTGGGCAGGGGGTTCCACCGGGGAGCTGTTTTTT. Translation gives CASSAQSWAGGSTGELFF.

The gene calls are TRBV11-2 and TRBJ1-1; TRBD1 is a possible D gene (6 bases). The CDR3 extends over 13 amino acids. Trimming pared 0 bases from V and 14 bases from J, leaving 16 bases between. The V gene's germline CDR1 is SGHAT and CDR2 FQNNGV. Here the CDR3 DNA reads TGTGCCAGCAGCTTAGAAGTCGGGACACCGAGATTCTTT. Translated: CASSLEVGTPRFF.

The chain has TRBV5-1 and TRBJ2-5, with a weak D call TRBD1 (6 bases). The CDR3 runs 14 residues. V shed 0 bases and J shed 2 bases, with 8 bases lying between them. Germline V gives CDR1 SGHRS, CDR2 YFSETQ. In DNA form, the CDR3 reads TGCGCCAGCAGCTTGGGTCAGGGGCAAGAGACCCAGTACTTC. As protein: CASSLGQGQETQYF.

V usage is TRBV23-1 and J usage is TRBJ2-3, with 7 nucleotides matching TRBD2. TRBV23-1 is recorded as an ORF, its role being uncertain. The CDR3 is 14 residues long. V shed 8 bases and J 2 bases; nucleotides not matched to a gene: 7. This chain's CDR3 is CASPGRDLTDTQYF. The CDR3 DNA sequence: TGCGCCAGCCCGGGGAGGGACCTCACAGATACGCAGTATTTT.

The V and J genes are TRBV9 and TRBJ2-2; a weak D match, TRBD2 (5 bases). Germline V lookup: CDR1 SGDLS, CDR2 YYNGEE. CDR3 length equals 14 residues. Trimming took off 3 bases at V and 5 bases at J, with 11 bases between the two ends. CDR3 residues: CASSGLRDTGELFF. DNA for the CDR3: TGTGCCAGCAGCGGACTAAGGGATACCGGGGAGCTGTTTTTT.

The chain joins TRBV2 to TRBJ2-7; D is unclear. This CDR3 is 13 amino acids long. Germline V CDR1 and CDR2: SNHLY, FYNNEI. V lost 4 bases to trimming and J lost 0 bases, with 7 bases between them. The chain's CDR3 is CASSVPGSYEQYF. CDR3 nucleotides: TGTGCCAGCAGTGTTCCAGGCTCCTACGAGCAGTACTTC.

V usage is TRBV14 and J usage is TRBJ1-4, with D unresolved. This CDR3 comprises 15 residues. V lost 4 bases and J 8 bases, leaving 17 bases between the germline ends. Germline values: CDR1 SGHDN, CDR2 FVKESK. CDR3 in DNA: TGTGCCAGCAGCCCATTTGAGGGAAGGCAGGAAAAACTGTTTTTT. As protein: CASSPFEGRQEKLFF.

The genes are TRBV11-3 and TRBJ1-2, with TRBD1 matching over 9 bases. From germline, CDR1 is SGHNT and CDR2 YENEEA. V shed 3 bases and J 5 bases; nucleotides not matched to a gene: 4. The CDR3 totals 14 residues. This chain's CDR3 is CASSFRDRDYGYTF. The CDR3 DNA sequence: TGTGCCAGCAGCTTCCGGGACAGGGATTATGGCTACACCTTC.

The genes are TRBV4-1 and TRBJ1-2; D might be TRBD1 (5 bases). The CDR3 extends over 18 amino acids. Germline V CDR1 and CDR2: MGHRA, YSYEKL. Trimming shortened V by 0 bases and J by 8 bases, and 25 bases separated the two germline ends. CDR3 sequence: CASSQEPGLLIFDKGYTF. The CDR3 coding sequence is TGCGCCAGCAGCCAAGAGCCGGGACTCTTAATCTTTGATAAGGGCTACACCTTC.

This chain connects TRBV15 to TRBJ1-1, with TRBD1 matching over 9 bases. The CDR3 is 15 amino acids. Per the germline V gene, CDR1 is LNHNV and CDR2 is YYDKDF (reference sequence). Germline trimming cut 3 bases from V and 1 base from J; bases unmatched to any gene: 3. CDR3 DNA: TGTGCCACCAGCAGGGACAGGGGCCAGAACACTGAAGCTTTCTTT. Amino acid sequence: CATSRDRGQNTEAFF.

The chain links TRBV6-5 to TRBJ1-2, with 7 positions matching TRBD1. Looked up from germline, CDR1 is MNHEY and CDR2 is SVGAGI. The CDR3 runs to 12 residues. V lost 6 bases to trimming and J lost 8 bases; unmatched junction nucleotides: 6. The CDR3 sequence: CASSHRGGGYTF. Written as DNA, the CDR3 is TGTGCCAGCAGCCACAGGGGAGGAGGCTACACCTTC.

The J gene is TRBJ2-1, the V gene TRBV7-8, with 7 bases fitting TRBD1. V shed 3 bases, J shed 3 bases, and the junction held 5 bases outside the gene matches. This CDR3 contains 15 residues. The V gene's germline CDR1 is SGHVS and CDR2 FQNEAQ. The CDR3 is CASSFSGQSYNEQFF. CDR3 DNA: TGTGCCAGCAGCTTCTCGGGACAGAGCTACAATGAGCAGTTCTTC.

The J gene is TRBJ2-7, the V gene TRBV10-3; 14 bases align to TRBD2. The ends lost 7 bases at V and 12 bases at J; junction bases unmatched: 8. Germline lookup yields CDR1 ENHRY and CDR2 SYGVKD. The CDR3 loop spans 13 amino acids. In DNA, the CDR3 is TGTGCCATCAATCCGGGACTAGCGGGAGTATCGTACTTC. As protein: CAINPGLAGVSYF.

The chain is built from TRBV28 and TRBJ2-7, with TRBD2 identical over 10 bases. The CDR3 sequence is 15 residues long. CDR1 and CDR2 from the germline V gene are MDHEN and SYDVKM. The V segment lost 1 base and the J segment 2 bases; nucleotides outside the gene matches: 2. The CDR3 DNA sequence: TGTGCCAGCAGTTTATCGACTAGCGGGCCCTACGAGCAGTACTTC. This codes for CASSLSTSGPYEQYF.

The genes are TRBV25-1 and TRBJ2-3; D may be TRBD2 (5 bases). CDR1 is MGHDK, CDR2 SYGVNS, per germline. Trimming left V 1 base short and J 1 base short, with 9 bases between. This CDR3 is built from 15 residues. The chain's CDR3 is CASSEWSGGTDTQYF. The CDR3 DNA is TGTGCCAGCAGTGAATGGAGCGGCGGCACAGATACGCAGTATTTT.

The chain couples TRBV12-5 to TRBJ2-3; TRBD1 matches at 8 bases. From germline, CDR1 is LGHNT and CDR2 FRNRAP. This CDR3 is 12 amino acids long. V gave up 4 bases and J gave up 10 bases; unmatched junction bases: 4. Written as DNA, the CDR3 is TGTGCTAGTGGTTCCGTGACAGGGGCGCAGTATTTT. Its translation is CASGSVTGAQYF.

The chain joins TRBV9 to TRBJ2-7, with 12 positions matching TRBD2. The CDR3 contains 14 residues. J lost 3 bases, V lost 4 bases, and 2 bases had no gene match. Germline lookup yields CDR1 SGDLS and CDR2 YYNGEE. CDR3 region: CASSLAGGHYEQYF. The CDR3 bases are TGTGCCAGCAGCCTAGCGGGGGGGCACTACGAGCAGTACTTC.

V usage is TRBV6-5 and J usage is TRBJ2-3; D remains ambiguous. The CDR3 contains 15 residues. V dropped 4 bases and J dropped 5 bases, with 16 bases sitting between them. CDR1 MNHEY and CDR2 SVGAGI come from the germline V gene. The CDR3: CASSSRRLTGDTQYF. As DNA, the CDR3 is TGTGCCAGCAGTTCACGGAGATTGACGGGAGATACGCAGTATTTT.